The present TCR beta chain was sequenced within a study of shared clonotypes between healthy human individuals (dated by TCRdb to about 2020). Background on the whole study: The cohort included three men and a couple of women between 18 and 49 years of age. For each donor, CD4 naive and CD4 memory were each given three plates, CD8 naive was given two plates, and CD8 memory was given one plate. To estimate repertoire size and how much clonotype sharing occurs between individuals, the study deeply sequenced the blood TCR repertoires of about five healthy adults. To increase sequencing depth and limit assay-specific biases, TCR repertoire library preparation and sequencing were carried out by different laboratories using diverse techniques. Per donor, leukapheresis produced somewhere between about 0.94 and 9 billion PBMCs.

The CDR3, cysteine through phenylalanine, is 16 amino acids long. The CDR3 DNA has 48 bases and is translated from base 1. The germline V gene (reference sequence) yields MNHEY for CDR1 and SMNVEV for CDR2. V and J are trimmed by 2 bases and 6 bases, and the gene matches miss 12 bases of the junction. TCR CDR3 regions were amplified from genomic DNA by multiplex PCR using the deep immunoSEQ assay. Extracted genomic DNA from each cell subset was distributed evenly across all wells of several immunoSEQ 96-well plates, and each plate was treated as a replicate. Each replicate PCR for sorted subsets received roughly 0.2 ug genomic DNA, equal to 28,000 or so T cell genomes. Purified libraries were measured with a Qubit 3.0 fluorometer, size-checked on a Bioanalyzer 2100, and measured again with the KAPA Library Quantification kit. Each immunoSEQ 96-well plate was sequenced on its own single-read 150-cycle Illumina NextSeq 550 flow cell. The authors' pipeline ran thus. Because the immunoSEQ output included only junctional sequences and no quality scores, the filtering could not be the same as the filtering used for full-length reads. To assign V/J genes and CDR3, sequences were annotated using PyIR, a Python wrapper for IgBLAST v1.9, with IMGT germline references. Any read was removed if the V/J assignment was weak (E-value above 1e-6), the CDR3 was missing, or the read contained stop codons, out-of-frame junctions, or ambiguous translated residues. A V3J clonotype was defined by an identical inferred V gene, J gene, and CDR3 amino acid sequence. The percentage overlap between two repertoires was calculated by dividing the number of shared unique clonotypes by the size of the smaller repertoire. RTK rarefaction, the Chao1 estimator, and Recon v2.1 estimates of unobserved clonotypes were used to assess repertoire richness. Generation probabilities for all TCRbeta clonotypes obtained by the gDNA method from a handful of donors were computed using OLGA. What TCRdb holds here is the immuneACCESS table cut down to in-frame rearrangements. Part of the clones is not present; checked against another copy, under half of the missing clones reflect an unresolved V gene, and the others are unexplained. V, J and clone size are those of that table, while D and trimming were read from the DNA. The sample table holds around 1.9 million clones, of which approximately 92% were seen once. The top ten constitute 1.5% to 2% of the sample.

With respect to this clone: Its specific antigen is unknown. Base qualities are not at hand, and no much larger clone is one base apart.

Paper-wide results and their limitations: Because the study included a small number of donors, the genetic and exposure-history diversity represented was limited. Based on pairwise subsampling, the degree of clonotype sharing among donors was expected to be affected by sequencing depth. Naive subsets generally had larger estimated clonotype richness than memory subsets did. Higher generation probabilities were observed for clonotypes shared by all four sorted-subset donors than for non-shared clonotypes. Even with the large sequencing depth, rarefaction of the sorted-subset datasets indicated that sequencing was incomplete. Sharing across several donors was observed for about 5% of naive CD4, about 4% of naive CD8, 2% to 2.5% of memory CD4, and approximately 0.41% of memory CD8 clonotypes. Sampling was restricted to blood, and TCR repertoires in tissues likely differ from the TCR repertoires found in blood.

CD8 naive samples were CD45RO-negative cells positively selected for CCR7, giving a CD45RA+CCR7+ population that excluded TemRA cells. Donors were healthy HIV-negative adults with no recently reported acute infections or vaccinations. Only Caucasian adults living in Nashville, Tennessee, USA were represented among the donors. After blood collection by leukapheresis, PBMCs were isolated using Ficoll-Histopaque density gradient centrifugation and then cryopreserved in the vapor phase of liquid nitrogen. Analytical flow cytometry was used to check the purity and quantity of each magnetically sorted T cell population. Genomic DNA was isolated from every sorted fraction and measured by UV absorbance on a Nanodrop 2000c.

This receptor was obtained from a man younger than 35 in good health. Some clones in this sample may be carry-over from other donors' samples. The source material was naive CD8+ T cells from PBMCs. The cell subset or site label corresponds to: CD45RA+CCR7+. The chain joins TRBV27 to TRBJ2-7, and 8 bases in between align with TRBD2. The CDR3: CASSLASGSSLREQYF. The DNA sequence follows: TGTGCCAGCAGTTTAGCCAGCGGGAGCTCCCTCCGCGAGCAGTACTTC.